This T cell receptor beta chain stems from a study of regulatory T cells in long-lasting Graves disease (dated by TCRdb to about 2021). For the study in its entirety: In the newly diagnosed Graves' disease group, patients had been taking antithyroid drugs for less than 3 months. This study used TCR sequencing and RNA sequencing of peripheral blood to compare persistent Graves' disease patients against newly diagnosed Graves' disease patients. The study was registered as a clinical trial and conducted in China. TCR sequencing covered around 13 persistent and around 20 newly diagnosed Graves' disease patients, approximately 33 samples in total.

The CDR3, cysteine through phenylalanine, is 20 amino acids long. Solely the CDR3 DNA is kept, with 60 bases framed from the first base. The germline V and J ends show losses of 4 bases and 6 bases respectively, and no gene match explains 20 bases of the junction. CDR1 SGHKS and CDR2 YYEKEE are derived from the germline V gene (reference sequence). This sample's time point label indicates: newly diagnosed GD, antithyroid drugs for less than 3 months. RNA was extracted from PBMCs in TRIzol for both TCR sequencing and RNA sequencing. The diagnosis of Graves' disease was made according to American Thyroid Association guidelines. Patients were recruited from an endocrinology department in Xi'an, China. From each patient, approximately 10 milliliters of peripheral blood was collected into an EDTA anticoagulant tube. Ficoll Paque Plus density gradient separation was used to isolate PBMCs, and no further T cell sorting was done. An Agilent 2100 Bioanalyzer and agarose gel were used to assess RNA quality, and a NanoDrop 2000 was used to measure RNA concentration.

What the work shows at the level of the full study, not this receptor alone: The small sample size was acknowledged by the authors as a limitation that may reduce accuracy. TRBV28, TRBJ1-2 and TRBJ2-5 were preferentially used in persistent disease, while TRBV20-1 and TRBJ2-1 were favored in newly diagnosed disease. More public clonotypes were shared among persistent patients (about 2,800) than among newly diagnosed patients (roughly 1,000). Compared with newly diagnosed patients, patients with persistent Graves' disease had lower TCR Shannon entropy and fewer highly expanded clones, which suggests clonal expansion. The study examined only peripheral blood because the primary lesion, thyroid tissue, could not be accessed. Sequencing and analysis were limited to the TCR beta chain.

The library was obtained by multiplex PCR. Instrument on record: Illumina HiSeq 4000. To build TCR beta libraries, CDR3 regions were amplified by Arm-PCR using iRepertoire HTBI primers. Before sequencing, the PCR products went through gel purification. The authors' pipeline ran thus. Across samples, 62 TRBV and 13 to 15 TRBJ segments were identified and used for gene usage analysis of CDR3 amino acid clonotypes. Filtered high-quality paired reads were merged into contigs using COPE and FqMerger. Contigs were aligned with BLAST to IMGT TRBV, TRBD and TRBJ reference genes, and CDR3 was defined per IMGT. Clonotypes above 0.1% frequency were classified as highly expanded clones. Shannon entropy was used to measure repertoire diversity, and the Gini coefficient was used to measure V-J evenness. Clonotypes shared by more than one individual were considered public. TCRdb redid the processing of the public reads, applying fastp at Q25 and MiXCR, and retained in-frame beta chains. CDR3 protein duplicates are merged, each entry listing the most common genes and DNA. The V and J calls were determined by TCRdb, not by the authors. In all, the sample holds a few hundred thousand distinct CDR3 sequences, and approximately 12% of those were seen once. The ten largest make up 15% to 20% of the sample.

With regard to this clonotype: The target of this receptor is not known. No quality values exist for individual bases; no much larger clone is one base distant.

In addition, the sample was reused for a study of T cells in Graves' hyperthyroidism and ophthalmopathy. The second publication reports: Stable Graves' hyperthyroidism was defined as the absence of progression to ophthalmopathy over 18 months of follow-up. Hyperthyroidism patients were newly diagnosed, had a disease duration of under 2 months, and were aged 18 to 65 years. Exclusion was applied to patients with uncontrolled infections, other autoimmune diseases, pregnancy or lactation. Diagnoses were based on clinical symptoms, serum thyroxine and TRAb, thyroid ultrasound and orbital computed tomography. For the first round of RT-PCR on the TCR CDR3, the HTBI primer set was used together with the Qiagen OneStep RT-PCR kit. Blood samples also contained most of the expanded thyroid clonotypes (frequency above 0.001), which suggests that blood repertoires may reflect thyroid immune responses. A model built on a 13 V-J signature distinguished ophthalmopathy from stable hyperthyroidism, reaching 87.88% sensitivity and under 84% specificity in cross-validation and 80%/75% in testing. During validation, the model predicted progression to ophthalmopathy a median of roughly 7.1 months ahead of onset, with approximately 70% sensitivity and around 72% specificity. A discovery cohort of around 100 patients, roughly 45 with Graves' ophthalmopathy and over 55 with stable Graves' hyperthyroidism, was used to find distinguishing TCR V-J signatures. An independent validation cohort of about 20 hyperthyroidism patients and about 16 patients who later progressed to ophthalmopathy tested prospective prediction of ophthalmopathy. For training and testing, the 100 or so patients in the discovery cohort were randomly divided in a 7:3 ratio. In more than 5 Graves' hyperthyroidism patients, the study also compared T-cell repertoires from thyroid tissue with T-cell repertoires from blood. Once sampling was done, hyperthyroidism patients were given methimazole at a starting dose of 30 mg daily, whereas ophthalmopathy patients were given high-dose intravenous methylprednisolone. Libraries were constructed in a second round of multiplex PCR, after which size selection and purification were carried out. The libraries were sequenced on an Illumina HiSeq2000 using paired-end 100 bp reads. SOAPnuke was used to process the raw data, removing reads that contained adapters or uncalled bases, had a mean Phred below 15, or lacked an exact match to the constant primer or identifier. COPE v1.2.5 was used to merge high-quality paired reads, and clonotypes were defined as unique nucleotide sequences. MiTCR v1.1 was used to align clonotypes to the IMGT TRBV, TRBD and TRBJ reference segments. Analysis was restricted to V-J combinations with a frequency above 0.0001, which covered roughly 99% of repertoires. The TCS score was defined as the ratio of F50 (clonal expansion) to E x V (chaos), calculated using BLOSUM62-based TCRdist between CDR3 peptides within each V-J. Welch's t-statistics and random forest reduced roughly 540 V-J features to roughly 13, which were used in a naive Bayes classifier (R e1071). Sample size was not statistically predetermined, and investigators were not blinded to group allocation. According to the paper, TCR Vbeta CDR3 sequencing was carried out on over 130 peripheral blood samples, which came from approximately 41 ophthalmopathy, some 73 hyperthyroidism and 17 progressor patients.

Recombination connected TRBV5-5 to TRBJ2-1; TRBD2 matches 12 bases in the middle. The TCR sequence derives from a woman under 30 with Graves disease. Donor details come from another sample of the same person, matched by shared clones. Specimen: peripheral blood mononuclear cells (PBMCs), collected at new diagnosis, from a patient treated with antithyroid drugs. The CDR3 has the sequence CASSPWGTSGGRWVVNEQFF. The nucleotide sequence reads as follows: TGTGCCAGCAGCCCTTGGGGTACTAGCGGGGGGCGATGGGTGGTCAATGAGCAGTTCTTC.